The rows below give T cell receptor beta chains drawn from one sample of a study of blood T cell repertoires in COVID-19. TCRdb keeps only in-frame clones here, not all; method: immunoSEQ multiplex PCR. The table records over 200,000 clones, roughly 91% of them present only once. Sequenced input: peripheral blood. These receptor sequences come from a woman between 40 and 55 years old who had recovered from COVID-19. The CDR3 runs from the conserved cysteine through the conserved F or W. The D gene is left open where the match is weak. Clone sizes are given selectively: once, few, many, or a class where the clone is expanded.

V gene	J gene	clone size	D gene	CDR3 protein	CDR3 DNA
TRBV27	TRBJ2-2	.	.	CASRTGVGELFF	TGTGCCAGTAGGACGGGGGTCGGGGAGCTGTTTTTT
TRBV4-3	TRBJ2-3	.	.	CASSQDWAGTQYF	TGCGCCAGCAGCCAAGATTGGGCGGGTACGCAGTATTTT
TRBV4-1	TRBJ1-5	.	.	CASSQRPIGQPQHF	TGCGCCAGCAGCCAACGCCCCATCGGGCAGCCCCAGCATTTT
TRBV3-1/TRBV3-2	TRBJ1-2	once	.	CASSPVPQGNYGYTF	TGTGCCAGCAGCCCCGTCCCGCAGGGGAACTATGGCTACACCTTC
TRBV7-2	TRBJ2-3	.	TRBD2	CASSWAGGPDTQYF	TGTGCCAGCAGCTGGGCGGGAGGCCCAGATACGCAGTATTTT
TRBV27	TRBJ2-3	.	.	CASSPPPGATDTQYF	TGTGCCAGCAGCCCACCCCCAGGGGCCACAGATACGCAGTATTTT
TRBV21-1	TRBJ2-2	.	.	CASSTNSGGANTGELFF	TGTGCCAGCAGCACCAACAGTGGCGGGGCGAACACCGGGGAGCTGTTTTTT
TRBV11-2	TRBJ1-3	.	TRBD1	CASSPTGQGGSGNTIYF	TGTGCCAGCAGCCCCACCGGACAGGGTGGGTCTGGAAACACCATATATTTT
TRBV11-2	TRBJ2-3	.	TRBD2	CASSLGAGGPTDTQYF	TGTGCCAGCAGCTTAGGGGCGGGAGGACCCACAGATACGCAGTATTTT
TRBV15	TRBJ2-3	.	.	CATSTARGDTQYF	TGTGCCACCAGCACAGCTAGGGGAGATACGCAGTATTTT
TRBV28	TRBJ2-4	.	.	CASSLSRLNIQYF	TGTGCCAGCAGTTTAAGCCGCTTGAACATTCAGTACTTC
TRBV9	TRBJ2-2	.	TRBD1	CASSVDPGDRGPRELFF	TGTGCCAGCAGCGTGGATCCGGGGGACAGGGGGCCCAGGGAGCTGTTTTTT
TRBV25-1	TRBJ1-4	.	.	CASSDEAAWEKLFF	TGTGCCAGCAGTGATGAGGCCGCCTGGGAAAAACTGTTTTTT
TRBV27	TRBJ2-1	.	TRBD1	CASSFLTGGAVAEQFF	TGTGCCAGCAGTTTCCTCACAGGGGGCGCGGTGGCTGAGCAGTTCTTC
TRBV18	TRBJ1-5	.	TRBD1	CASSQDRGGQPQHF	TGTGCCAGCTCCCAGGACAGGGGAGGTCAGCCCCAGCATTTT
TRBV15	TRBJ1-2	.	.	CATSRAGQGYGYTF	TGTGCCACCAGCAGGGCAGGGCAGGGCTATGGCTACACCTTC